This TCR beta chain derives from a study of beta chain features in type 1 diabetes (dated by TCRdb to 2016 to 2019). Notes on the research overall: No differences in mean age, gender distribution, total cell number or subset yield were found between patients and healthy donors. A total of about 100,000,000 sorted cells were examined across all samples, and RNA yield correlated strongly with the number of cells per subset. In the study, recently diagnosed type 1 diabetes patients and matched healthy donors were compared on the TCRB repertoires of their sorted circulating CD4+ T cell subsets. Naive and central memory subsets were obtained from all 30 or so donors, but regulatory and stem cell-like memory subsets were isolated from only 8 patients and roughly 8 healthy donors.

Concerning this clone itself: Its antigen remains unidentified. Within one base of it there is no much larger clone, and no base qualities were kept.

The investigation overall reported the following: Because the HLA sub-analyses included only small numbers of individuals, any influence of HLA type on TCRB rearrangement was left unresolved. A moderate but significant shortening of TCRB CDR3 length was observed in type 1 diabetes patients in all four CD4+ subsets. PCR might favor shorter templates, but patient and control samples were amplified and corrected together, so any skew would affect both groups equally. The naive, central memory and regulatory TCRB repertoires appeared to resemble one another more closely among patients than among healthy donors. Because cDNA rather than genomic DNA was sequenced, highly expressing activated cells could have been over-represented, although no difference in activation and CD3 levels was found between groups. Fewer insertions and more nucleotide deletions at VDJ recombination sites were observed in patients with type 1 diabetes, implying thymic rearrangement abnormalities.

The entire isolated RNA was reverse transcribed using the High Capacity cDNA Reverse Transcription Kit, and thus expressed TCRB transcripts were sequenced. Deep immunoSEQ sequencing was performed on naive, central memory and regulatory T cell samples, with an average of roughly 3.6 million total reads per sample. Sorted cells were lysed in RLT buffer and RNA was extracted with DNase-treated RNeasy Micro or Mini kits, depending on cell number. Each cell subset was processed on its own to prevent cross-contamination, while patient and healthy donor samples were processed together. Using the immunoSEQ multiplex PCR, TCRB sequences were amplified from cDNA into 87-bp fragments spanning the CDR3 region. The amplicons were sequenced using the Illumina HiSeq platform. As for the original processing: PCR bias was computationally corrected using synthetic template baselines, reads within Hamming distance 2 were collapsed, and singletons that could not be merged were discarded. Reads were aligned against IMGT to assign V, D and J genes, CDR3 length and insertions or deletions at six rearrangement sites. Clonotype counts were normalized to sorted cell number within each subset before computing true diversity and Gini coefficients with the tcR R package. Repertoire sharing was quantified using the overlap coefficient calculated on TCRB nucleotide sequences. As a proxy for the pre-selection repertoire, out-of-frame TCRB sequences from naive cells were analyzed. Entries here come from immuneACCESS through TCRdb and include only in-frame sequences with V and J called. Some clones fail to appear in such tables; in the studies checked, an unresolved V gene covers under half of the shortfall, and the cause of the remainder is unknown. V, J and clone size are those of that table, while D and trimming were read from the DNA. The sample table contains about 620,000 clones; only one count was recorded for around 15% of them. The ten top clones hold approximately 0.087% of the sample.

Each donor gave one peripheral blood draw, approximately 100 mL on average, collected into heparinised tubes. A BD FACSAria II and a panel including CD45RO, CCR7, CD25, CD127, CD95 and CD27 were used to sort naive, central memory, regulatory and stem cell-like memory CD4+ T cells. Every sorted population had a purity above 95%. Right away, PBMCs were isolated by Lymphoprep density gradient centrifugation and were stained directly, with no culture step. So that batch effects would be minimized, each experiment stained and sorted samples in pairs, pairing one healthy donor with one patient. The CDR3 holds 15 amino acids from the cysteine to the phenylalanine. The DNA shown is the 45-base CDR3, in frame from base 1. The germline V gene (reference sequence) gives CDR1 as LNHDA and CDR2 as SQIVND. Trimming removed 3 bases from V and 3 bases from J; the gene matches leave 3 bases unexplained.

Sequenced input: naive CD4+ T cells from blood. Explained via the paper, the cell subset or site label denotes: true naive CD4+ T cells. Here the chain combines TRBV19 and TRBJ2-1, and 9 bases in between align with TRBD1. The clonotype was recovered from a man aged 18-30 years in good health. The CDR3 here reads CASSMRDRVYNEQFF. The DNA reads as follows: TGTGCCAGTAGTATGAGGGACAGGGTCTACAATGAGCAGTTCTTC.